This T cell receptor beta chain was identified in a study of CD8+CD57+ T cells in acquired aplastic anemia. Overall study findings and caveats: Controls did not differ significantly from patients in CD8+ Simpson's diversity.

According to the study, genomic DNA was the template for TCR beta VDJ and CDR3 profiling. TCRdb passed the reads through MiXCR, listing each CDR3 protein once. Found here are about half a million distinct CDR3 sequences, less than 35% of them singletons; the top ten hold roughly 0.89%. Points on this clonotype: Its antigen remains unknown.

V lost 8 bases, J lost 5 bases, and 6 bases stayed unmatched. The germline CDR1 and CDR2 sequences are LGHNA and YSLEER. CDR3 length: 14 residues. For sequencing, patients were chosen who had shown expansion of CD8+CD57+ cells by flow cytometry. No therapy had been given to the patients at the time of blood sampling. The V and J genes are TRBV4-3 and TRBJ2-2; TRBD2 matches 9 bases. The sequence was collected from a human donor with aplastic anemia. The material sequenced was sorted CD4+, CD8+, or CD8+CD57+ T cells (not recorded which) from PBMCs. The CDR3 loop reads CASGLAGSTGELFF. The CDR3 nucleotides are TGCGCCAGCGGTCTAGCGGGGTCAACCGGGGAGCTGTTTTTT.